This TCR beta chain appears in the sequencing data of a study of CD8 T cells in ankylosing spondylitis. Notes on the study in general: Matched ankylosing spondylitis synovial fluid reportedly showed significant enrichment of disease-linked clones. There was a TCR beta motif, made of eight highly homologous variants, that appeared characteristic of ankylosing spondylitis blood. Several of the motif variants were reported before in synovial fluid and blood from reactive arthritis.

There are a few counts of this clonotype. Its antigen is currently unknown. TCRdb re-derived calls from the 5' RACE reads in MiXCR, one entry per CDR3 protein. The sample holds fewer than 400,000 distinct CDR3 sequences; roughly 15% are singletons and the top ten take 1.1%. Material: blood, either unsorted or a sorted T cell fraction (not recorded which). The receptor was derived from a male donor with ankylosing spondylitis or in good health (not recorded which).

The DNA of the CDR3 is TGTGCCAGCAGGCGACTAGCGGGAGAAGGCGAGCAGTACTTC. This gives the protein CASRRLAGEGEQYF. This chain joins TRBV12-3 or TRBV12-4 and TRBJ2-7, with 12 positions matching TRBD2. The CDR3 has 14 residues. Germline trimming cut 6 bases from V and 6 bases from J; bases unmatched to any gene: 6.